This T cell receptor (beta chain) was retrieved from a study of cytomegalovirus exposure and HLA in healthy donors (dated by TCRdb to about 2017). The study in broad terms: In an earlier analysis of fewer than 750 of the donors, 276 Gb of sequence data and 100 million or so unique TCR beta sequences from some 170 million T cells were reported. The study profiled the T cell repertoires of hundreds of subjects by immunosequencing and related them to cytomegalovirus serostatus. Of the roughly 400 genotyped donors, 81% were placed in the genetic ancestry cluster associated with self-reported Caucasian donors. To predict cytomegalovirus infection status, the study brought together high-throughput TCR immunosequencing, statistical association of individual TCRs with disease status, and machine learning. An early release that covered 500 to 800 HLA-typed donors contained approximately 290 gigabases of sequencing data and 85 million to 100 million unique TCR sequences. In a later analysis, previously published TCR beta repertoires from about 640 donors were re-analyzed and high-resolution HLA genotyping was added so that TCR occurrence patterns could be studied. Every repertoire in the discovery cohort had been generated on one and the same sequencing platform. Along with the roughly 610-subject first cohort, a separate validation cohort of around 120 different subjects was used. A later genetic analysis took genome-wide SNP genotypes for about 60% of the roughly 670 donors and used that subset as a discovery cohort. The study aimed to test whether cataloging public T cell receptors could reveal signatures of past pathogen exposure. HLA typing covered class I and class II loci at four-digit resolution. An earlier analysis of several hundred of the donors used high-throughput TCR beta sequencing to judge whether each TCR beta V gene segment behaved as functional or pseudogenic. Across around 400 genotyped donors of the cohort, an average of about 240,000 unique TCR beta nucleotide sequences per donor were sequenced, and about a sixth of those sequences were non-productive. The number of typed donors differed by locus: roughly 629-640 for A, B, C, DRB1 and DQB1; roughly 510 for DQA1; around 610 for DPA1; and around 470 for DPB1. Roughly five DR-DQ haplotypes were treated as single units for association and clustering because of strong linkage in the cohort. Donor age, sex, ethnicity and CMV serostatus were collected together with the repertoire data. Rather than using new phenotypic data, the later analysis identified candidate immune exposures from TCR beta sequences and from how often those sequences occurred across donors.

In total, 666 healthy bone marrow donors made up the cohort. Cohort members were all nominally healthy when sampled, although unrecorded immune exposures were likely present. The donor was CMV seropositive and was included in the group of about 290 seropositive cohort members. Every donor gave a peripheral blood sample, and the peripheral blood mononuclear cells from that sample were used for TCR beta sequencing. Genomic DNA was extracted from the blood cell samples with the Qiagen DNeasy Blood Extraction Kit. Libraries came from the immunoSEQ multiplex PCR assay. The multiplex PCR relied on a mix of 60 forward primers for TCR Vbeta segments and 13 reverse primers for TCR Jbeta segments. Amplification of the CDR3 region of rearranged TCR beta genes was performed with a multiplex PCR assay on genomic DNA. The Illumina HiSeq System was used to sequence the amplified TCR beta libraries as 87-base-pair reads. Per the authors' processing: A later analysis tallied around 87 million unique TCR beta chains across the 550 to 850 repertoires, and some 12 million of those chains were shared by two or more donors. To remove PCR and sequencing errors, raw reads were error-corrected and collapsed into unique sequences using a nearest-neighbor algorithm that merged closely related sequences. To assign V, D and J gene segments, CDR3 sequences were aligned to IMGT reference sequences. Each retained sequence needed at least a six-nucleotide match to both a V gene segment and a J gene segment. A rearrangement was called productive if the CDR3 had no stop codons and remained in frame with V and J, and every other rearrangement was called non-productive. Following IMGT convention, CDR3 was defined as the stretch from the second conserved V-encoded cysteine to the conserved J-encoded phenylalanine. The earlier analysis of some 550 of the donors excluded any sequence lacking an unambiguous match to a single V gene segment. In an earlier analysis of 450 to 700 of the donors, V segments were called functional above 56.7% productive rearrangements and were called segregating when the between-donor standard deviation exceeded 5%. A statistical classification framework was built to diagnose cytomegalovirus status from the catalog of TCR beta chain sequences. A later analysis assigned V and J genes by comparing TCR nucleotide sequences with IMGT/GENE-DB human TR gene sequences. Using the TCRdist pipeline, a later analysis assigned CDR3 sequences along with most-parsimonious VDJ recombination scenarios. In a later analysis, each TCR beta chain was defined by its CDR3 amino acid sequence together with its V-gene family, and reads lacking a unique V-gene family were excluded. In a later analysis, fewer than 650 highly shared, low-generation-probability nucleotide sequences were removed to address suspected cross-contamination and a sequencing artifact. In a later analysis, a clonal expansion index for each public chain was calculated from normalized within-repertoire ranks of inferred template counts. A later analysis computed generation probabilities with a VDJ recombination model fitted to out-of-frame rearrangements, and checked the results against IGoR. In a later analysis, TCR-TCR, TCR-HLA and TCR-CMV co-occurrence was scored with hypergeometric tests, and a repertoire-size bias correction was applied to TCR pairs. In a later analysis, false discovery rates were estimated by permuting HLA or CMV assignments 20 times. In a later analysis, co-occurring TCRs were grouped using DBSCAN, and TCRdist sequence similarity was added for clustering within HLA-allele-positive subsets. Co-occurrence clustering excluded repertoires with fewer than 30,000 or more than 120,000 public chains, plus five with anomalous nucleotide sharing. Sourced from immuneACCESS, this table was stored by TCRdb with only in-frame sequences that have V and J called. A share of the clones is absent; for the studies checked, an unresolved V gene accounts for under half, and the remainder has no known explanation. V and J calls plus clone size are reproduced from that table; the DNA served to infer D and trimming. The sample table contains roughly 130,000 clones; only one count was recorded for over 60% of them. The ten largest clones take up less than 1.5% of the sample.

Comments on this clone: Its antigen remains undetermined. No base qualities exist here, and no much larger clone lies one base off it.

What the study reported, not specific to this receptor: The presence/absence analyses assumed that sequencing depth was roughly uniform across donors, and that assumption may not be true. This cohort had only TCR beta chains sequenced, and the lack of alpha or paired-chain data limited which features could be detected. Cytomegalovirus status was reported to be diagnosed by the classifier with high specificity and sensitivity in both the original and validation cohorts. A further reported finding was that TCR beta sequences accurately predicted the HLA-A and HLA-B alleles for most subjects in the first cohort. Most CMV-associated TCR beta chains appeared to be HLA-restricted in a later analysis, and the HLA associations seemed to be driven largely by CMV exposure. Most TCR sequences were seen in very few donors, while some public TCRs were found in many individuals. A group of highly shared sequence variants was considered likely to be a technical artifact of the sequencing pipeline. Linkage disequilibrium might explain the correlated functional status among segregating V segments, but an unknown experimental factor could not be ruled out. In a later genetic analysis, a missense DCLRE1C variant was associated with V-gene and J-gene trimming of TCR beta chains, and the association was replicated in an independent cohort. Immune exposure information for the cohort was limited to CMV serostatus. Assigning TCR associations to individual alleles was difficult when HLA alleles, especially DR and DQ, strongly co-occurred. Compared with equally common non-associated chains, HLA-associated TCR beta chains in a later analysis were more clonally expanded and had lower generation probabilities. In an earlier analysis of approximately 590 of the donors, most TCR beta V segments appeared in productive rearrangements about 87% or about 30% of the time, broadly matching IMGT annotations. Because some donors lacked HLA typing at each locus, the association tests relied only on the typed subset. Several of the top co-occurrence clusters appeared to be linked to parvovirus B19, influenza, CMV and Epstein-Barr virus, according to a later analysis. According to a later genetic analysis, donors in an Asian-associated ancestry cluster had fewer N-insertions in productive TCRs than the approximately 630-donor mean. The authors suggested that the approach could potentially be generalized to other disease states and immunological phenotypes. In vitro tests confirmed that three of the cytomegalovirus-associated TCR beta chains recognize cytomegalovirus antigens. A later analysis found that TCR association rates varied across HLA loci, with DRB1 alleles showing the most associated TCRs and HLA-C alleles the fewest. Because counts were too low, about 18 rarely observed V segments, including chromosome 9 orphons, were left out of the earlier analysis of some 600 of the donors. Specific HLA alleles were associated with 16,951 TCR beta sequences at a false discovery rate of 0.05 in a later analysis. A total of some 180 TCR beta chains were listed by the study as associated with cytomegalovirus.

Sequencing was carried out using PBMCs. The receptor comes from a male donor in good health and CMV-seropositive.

The DNA is as follows: TGTGCCAGCAGCGTAGATATGGCGGGAGGAAGTTATAATGAGCAGTTCTTC. Its translation is CASSVDMAGGSYNEQFF. The V and J segments used are TRBV9 and TRBJ2-1, with 8 bases aligning to TRBD2. Sequences SGDLS (CDR1) and YYNGEE (CDR2) are obtained from the germline V gene. Ends trimmed: V by 0 bases, J by 7 bases; bases unmatched to a gene: 12. The CDR3 contains 17 residues, cysteine and phenylalanine counted. Of all the DNA, just the CDR3 is kept, 51 bases in frame from base 1.